These 9 T cell receptor beta chains came from one sample sequenced in a study of blood T cell repertoires in COVID-19. The assay was immunoSEQ multiplex PCR, and TCRdb's table has in-frame clones only and misses some. The sample has roughly 200,000 clones; about 88% are singletons. The sequenced material came from peripheral blood. The receptors were sampled from a woman aged 40 to 50 who had recovered from COVID-19.

The CDR3 bases are TGTGCCGGACAGGGGGCTGTGTACACTGAAGCTTTCTTT. Residues: CAGQGAVYTEAFF. V gene TRBV30 combines with J gene TRBJ1-1; 11 bases match TRBD1. After removal of 8 bases from V and 3 bases from J, the junction contained 5 bases not matched to a gene. CDR3 length: 13 residues. The V gene's germline CDR1 is GTSNPN and CDR2 SVGIG (reference sequence).

The rearrangement links TRBV7-9 to TRBJ2-7; 8 nucleotides line up with TRBD2. The CDR3 runs 14 residues. J was trimmed by 1 base and V by 4 bases; bases with no gene match: 3. Germline V lookup: CDR1 SEHNR, CDR2 FQNEAQ (reference sequence). The CDR3 is CASSSTSGSYEQYF. As DNA, the CDR3 is TGTGCCAGCAGCTCCACTAGCGGATCCTACGAGCAGTACTTC.

J is TRBJ1-5 and V is TRBV21-1. TRBV21-1 is a recognized pseudogene. The CDR3 has 18 amino acids. The CDR3 sequence is CASSKVGGRSDSNQPQHF. The CDR3 coding sequence is TGTGCCAGCAGCAAAGTAGGTGGAAGGAGTGACAGCAATCAGCCCCAGCATTTT.

In DNA form, the CDR3 reads TGTGCCAGCAGCGTAGCTCCACGGGGTACCCAAGAGACCCAGTACTTC. It codes for CASSVAPRGTQETQYF. The chain has TRBV9 and TRBJ2-5, with D possibly being TRBD2 (5 bases). V lost 0 bases and J lost 1, with 13 bases in between. Germline values: CDR1 SGDLS, CDR2 YYNGEE. This CDR3 is built from 16 residues.

The sample holds one count of this clone. The rearrangement links TRBV29-1 to TRBJ1-3; TRBD1 might be the D (6 bases). Per germline, CDR1 SQVTM and CDR2 ANQGSEA. The CDR3 consists of 12 residues. V lost 7 bases and J lost 4, with 11 bases in between. The CDR3 sequence is CSGTRGGNTIYF. In DNA, the CDR3 is TGCAGCGGTACAAGGGGGGGAAACACCATATATTTT.

The chain links TRBV3-1 (or the pseudogene TRBV3-2) to TRBJ1-2; perhaps TRBD1 as D (5 bases). The V end lost 0 bases, the J end lost 7 bases, and 15 bases lay between the germline ends. The CDR3 extends over 15 amino acids. Germline CDR1 and CDR2: LGHDT and YNNKEL (reference sequence). The CDR3 coding sequence is TGTGCCAGCAGCCAAGACGTTCAGGGCAGTGGTGGCTACACCTTC. This codes for CASSQDVQGSGGYTF.

This rearrangement joins TRBV5-4 to TRBJ1-2, with D unclear. This CDR3 is 14 amino acids long. CDR1 is SGHNT, CDR2 YYREEE, per germline (reference sequence). Trimming left V 0 bases short and J 2 bases short, with 8 bases between. CDR3 DNA sequence: TGTGCCAGCAGCTTGGCCGGGGAAAACTATGGCTACACCTTC. Protein: CASSLAGENYGYTF.

The chain carries TRBV2 and TRBJ2-7, with 9 bases identical to TRBD1. The CDR3 length is 14 residues. J lost 4 bases, V lost 6 bases, and 7 bases had no gene match. CDR1 and CDR2 from the germline V gene are SNHLY and FYNNEI. The CDR3 DNA sequence: TGTGCCAGCAGGCCTCCGGGACAGGGATACGAGCAGTACTTC. It is translated as CASRPPGQGYEQYF.

V is TRBV13 and J is TRBJ2-7, with 9 bases fitting TRBD2. Germline lookup yields CDR1 PRHDT and CDR2 FYEKMQ (reference sequence). V dropped 5 bases and J dropped 5; count of bases not matched to a gene: 4. This CDR3 spans 13 amino acids. The CDR3: CASSRTSAHEQYF. Here the CDR3 DNA reads TGTGCCAGCAGCAGGACTAGCGCCCACGAGCAGTACTTC.